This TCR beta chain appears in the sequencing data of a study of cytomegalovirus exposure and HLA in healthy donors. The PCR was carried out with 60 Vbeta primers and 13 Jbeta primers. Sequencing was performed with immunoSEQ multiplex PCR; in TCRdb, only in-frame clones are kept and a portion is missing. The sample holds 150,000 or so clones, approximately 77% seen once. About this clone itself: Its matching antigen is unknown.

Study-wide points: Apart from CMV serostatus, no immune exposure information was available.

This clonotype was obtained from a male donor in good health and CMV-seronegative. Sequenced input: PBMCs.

The CDR3 DNA sequence: TGTGCCGGGACCATGGGCGGGGGGGCCAGCCACAATGAGCAGTTCTTC. Protein sequence: CAGTMGGGASHNEQFF. This chain links TRBV5-4 with TRBJ2-1; 9 bases are a match to TRBD2. The CDR3 runs 16 residues. V shed 10 bases and J 5 bases; nucleotides not matched to a gene: 16. CDR1 and CDR2 from the germline V gene are SGHNT and YYREEE (reference sequence).